This T cell receptor (beta chain) was found in a study of OX40 agonist ivuxolimab in advanced cancers. A note on the overall study: The costimulatory receptor OX40 (CD134) was targeted by ivuxolimab, a fully human IgG2 agonistic monoclonal antibody. Intravenous ivuxolimab was administered to patients every 2 weeks at six dose levels: 0.01, 0.1, 0.3, 1.5, 3 and 10 mg/kg. Of the roughly 52 dose-escalation patients, hepatocellular carcinoma was present in some 19, melanoma in roughly 15, renal cell carcinoma in 9 and head and neck cancer in 9. The dose-escalation cohort was about 83% male with a mean age of about 60 years, ranging from 23 to 79. Patients were allowed to have had prior anti-PD-1, anti-PD-L1 or anti-CTLA-4 therapy, and around 41% of the dose-escalation patients had previously received checkpoint inhibitors. Partial responses occurred in three dose-escalation patients: two with cutaneous melanoma and one with hepatocellular carcinoma. Peripheral TCRbeta sequencing aimed to test whether ivuxolimab altered TCR sequence diversity and caused clonal T-cell expansion. The paper covers the monotherapy dose-escalation part of the phase I ivuxolimab trial, which included N of about 56 patients. Paper-wide results and their limitations: After ivuxolimab, CD8+ T cells had more expanded clones than CD4+ T cells on average. Antigen specificity was not determined for the clonally expanded peripheral T cells. At doses of 0.1 to 3.0 mg/kg, clonal expansion of both CD4+ and CD8+ blood T cells was observed from baseline to week 6. In the 0.1-3.0 mg/kg groups, partial responders had among the lowest normalized peripheral clonal expansion, particularly in CD8+ T cells. Low levels of normalized T-cell clonal expansion were also seen in some patients who did not respond.

To sequence the TCRbeta CDR3 region, genomic DNA was isolated from the sorted cells. The immunoSEQ Assay was used to sequence the TCRbeta CDR3 regions. Held by TCRdb, this immuneACCESS table contains in-frame sequences only and omits some clones. Under half of the omission traces to an unresolved V gene where checked; the cause of the rest is unknown. Across this sample there are about 66,000 clones, with 84% seen only once. In total, the top ten clones hold 3.5% to 4.5% of the sample. Including cysteine and phenylalanine, the CDR3 has 13 amino acids. Just the 39-base CDR3 DNA is kept, in frame starting at base 1. CDR1 and CDR2, per the germline V gene, are MDHEN and SYDVKM. V is cut by 11 bases and J by 1 base, and the space between the germline ends is 14 bases. The sample holds one count of this clone. Its binding antigen is unknown. The record has no base qualities; no much larger clone is one base away.

Patients with autoimmune disease history or receiving systemic immunosuppression were excluded from the trial. Peripheral blood for TCR sequencing was collected from all dose cohorts at baseline, on cycle 4 day 1, and on cycle 7 day 1. Samples came from an open-label, multicenter, first-in-human phase I dose-escalation trial of ivuxolimab. Adults with locally advanced or metastatic melanoma, renal cell, hepatocellular, or head and neck squamous cell carcinoma were enrolled in the trial. Before TCR sequencing, CD4+ T cells and CD8+ T cells from peripheral blood were sorted into separate populations.

This sample comprised CD4+ or CD8+ T cells sorted from blood, obtained in a trial of the OX40 agonist ivuxolimab. The clonotype was recovered from an adult with an advanced solid tumor such as melanoma, head and neck, liver or kidney cancer. The chain is encoded by TRBV28 joined to TRBJ1-1, and TRBD1 may be the D gene, going by 5 matching bases. This receptor carries the CDR3 CAGAGTQNTEAFF. The nucleotide sequence is given as TGTGCCGGGGCAGGGACTCAGAACACTGAAGCTTTCTTT.